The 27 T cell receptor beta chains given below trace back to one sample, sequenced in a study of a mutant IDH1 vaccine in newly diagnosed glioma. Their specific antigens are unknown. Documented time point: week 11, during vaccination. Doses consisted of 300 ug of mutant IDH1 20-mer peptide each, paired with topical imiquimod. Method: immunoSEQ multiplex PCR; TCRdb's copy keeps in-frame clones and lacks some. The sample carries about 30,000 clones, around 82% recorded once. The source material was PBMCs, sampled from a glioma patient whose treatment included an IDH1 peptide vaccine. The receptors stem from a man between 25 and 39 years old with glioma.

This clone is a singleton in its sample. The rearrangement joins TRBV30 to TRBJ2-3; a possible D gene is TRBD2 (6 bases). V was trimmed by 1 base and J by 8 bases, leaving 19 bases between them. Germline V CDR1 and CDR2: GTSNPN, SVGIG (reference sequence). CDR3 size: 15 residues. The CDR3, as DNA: TGTGCCTGGAGTGGCCTAGCGCCCGGCGGAGGTACGCAGTATTTT. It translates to CAWSGLAPGGGTQYF.

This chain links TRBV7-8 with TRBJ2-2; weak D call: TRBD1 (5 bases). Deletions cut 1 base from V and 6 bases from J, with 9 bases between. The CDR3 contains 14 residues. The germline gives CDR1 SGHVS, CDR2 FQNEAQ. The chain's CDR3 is CASSLEGHAGELFF. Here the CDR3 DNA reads TGTGCCAGCAGCTTAGAAGGACACGCCGGGGAGCTGTTTTTT.

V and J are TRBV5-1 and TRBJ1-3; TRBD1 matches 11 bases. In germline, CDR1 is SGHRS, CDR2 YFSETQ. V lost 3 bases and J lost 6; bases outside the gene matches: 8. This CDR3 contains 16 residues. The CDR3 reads CASSWTGGEFSNTIYF. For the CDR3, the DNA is TGCGCCAGCAGCTGGACAGGGGGCGAATTCTCAAACACCATATATTTT.

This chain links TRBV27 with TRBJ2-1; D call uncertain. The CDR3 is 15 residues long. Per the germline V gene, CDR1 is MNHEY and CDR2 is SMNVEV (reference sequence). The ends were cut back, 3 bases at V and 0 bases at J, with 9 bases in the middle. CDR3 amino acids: CASSFTDPSYNEQFF. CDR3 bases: TGTGCCAGCAGTTTTACAGATCCCTCCTACAATGAGCAGTTCTTC.

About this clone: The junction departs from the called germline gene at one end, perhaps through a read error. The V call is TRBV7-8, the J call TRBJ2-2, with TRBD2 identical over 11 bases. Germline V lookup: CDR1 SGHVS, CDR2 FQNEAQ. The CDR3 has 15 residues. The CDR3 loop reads CASSVAGGPPGELFF. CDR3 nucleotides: TGTGCCAGCAGCGTAGCGGGGGGGCCCCCCGGGGAGCTGTTTTTT.

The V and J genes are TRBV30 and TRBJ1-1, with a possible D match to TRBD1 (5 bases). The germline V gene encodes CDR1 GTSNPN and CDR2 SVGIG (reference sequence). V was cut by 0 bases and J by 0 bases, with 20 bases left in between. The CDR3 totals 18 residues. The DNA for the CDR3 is TGTGCCTGGAGTGTACCCGTTTGGGACGTGGTAATGAACACTGAAGCTTTCTTT. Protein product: CAWSVPVWDVVMNTEAFF.

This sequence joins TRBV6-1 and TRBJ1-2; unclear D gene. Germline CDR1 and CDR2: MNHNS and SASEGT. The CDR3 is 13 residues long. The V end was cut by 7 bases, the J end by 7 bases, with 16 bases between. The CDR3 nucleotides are TGTGCCAGCATTTTAGAAGTTTCACGTGGCTACACCTTC. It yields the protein CASILEVSRGYTF.

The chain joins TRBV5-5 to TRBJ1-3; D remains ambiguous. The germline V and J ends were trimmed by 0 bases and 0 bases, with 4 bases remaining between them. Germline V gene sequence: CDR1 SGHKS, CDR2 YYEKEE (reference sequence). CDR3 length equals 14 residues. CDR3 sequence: CASSLEYSGNTIYF. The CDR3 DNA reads TGTGCCAGCAGCTTGGAATACTCTGGAAACACCATATATTTT.

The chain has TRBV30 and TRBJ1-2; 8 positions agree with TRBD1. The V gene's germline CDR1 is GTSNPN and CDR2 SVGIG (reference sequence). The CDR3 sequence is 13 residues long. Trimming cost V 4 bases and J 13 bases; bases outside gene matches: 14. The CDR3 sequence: CAWTRGTGATGTF. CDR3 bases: TGTGCCTGGACTCGTGGGACAGGAGCCACAGGCACCTTC.

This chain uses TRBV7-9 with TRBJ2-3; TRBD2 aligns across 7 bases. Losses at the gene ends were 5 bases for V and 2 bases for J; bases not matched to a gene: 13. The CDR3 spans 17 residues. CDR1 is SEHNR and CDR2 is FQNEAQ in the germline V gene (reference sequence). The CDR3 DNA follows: TGTGCCAGCAGCGCCGACCGGGCGGGGGTATTCACAGATACGCAGTATTTT. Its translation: CASSADRAGVFTDTQYF.

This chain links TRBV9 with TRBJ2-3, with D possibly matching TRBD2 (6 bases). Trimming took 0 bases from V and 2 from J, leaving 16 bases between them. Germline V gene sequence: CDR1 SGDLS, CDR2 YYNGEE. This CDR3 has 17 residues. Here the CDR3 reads CASSVDVGGRPTDTQYF. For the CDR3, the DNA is TGTGCCAGCAGCGTAGATGTGGGAGGAAGACCCACAGATACGCAGTATTTT.

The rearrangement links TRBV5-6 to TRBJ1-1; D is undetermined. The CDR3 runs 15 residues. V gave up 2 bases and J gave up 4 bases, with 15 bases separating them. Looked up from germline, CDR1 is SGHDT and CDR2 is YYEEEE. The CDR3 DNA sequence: TGTGCCAGCAGCTTTGGGTTAGGGTTAGGCACTGAAGCTTTCTTT. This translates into CASSFGLGLGTEAFF.

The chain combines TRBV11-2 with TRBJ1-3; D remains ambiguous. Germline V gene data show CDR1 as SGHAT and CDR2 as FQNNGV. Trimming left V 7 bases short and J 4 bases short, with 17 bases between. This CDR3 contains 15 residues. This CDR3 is CASNPSAGWGNTIYF. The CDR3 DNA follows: TGTGCCAGCAACCCGAGCGCGGGATGGGGAAACACCATATATTTT.

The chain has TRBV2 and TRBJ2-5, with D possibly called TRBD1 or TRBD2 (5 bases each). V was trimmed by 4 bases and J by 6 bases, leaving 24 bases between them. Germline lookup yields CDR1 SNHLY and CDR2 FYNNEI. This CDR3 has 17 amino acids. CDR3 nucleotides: TGTGCCAGCAGTGGATCGAGGGGAGATCCTGTTATAAAGACCCAGTACTTC. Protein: CASSGSRGDPVIKTQYF.

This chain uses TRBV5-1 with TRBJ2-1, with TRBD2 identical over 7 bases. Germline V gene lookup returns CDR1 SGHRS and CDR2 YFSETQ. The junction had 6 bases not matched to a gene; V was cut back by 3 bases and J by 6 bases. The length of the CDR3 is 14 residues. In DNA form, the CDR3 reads TGCGCCAGCAGCTCAAGACTAGCCGGCAATGAGCAGTTCTTC. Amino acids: CASSSRLAGNEQFF.

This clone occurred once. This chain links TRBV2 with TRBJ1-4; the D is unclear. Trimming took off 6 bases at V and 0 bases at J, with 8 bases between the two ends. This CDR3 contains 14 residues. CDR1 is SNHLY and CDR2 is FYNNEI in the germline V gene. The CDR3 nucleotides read TGTGCCAGCAGCCAACAAGCAACTAATGAAAAACTGTTTTTT. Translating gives CASSQQATNEKLFF.

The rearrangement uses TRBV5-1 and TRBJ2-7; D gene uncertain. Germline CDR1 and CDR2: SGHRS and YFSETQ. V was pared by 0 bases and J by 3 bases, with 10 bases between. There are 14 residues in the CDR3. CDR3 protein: CASSLVQTNYEQYF. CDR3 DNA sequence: TGCGCCAGCAGCTTGGTACAGACGAACTACGAGCAGTACTTC.

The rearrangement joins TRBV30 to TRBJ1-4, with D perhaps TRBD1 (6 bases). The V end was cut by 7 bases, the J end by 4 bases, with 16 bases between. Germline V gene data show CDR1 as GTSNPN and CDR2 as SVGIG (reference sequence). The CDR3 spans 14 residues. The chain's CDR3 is CAYEPGQNNEKLFF. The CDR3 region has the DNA TGTGCCTACGAACCGGGACAAAATAATGAAAAACTGTTTTTT. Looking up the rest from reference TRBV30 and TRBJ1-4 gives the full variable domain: SQTIHQWPATLVQPVGSPLSLECTVEGTSNPNLYWYRQAAGRGLQLLFYSVGIGQISSEVPQNLSASRPQDRQFILSSKKLLLSDSGFYLCAYEPGQNNEKLFFGSGTQLSVL.

The CDR3 DNA reads as TGCGCCAGCAGCTTAGGGACAGGGGCGAACACCATATATTTT. Amino acid sequence: CASSLGTGANTIYF. The J gene is TRBJ1-3, the V gene TRBV5-1; 10 bases fit TRBD1. V was pared by 2 bases and J by 7 bases, with 3 bases of the junction left unmatched. The CDR3 consists of 14 residues. The V gene's germline CDR1 is SGHRS and CDR2 YFSETQ.

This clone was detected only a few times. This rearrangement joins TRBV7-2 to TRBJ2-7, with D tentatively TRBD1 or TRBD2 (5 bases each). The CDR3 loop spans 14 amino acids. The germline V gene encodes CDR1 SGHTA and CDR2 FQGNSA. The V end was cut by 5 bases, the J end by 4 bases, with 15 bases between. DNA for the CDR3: TGTGCCAGCAGCCGGCAAACTAGGGGATACGAGCAGTACTTC. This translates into CASSRQTRGYEQYF.

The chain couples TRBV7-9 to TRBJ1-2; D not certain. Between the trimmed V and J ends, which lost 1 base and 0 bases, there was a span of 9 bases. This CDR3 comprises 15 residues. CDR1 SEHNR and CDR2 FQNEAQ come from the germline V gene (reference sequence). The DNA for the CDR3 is TGTGCCAGCAGCTTAGAGGTCGGTGCTAACTATGGCTACACCTTC. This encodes CASSLEVGANYGYTF.

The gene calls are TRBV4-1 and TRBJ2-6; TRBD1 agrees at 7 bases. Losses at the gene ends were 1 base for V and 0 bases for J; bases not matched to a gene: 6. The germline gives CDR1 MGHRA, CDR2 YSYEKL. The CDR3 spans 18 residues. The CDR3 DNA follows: TGCGCCAGCAGCCAAGTTGAGACAGGGTCCTCTGGGGCCAACGTCCTGACTTTC. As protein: CASSQVETGSSGANVLTF.

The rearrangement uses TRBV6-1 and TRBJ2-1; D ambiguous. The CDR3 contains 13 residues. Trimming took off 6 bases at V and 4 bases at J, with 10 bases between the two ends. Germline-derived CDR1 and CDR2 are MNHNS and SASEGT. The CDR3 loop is CASSQQLYNEQFF. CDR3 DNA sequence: TGTGCCAGCAGCCAACAGCTATACAATGAGCAGTTCTTC.

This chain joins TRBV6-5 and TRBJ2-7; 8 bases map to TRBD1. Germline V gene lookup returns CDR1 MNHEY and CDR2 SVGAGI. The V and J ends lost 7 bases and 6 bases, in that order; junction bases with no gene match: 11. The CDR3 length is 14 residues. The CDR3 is CASKDPAGGLEQYF. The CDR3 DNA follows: TGTGCCAGCAAGGACCCGGCAGGGGGCCTCGAGCAGTACTTC.

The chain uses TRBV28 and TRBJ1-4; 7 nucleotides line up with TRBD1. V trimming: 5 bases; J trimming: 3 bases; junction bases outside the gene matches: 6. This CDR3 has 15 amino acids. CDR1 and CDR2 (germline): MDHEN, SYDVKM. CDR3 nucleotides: TGTGCCAGCAGTACGACAGGGAGTTCTAATGAAAAACTGTTTTTT. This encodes CASSTTGSSNEKLFF.

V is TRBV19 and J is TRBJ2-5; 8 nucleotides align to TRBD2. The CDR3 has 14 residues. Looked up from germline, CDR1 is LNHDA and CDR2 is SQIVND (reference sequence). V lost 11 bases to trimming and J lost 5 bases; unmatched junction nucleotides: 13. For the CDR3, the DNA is TGTGCCTCAAAGGGCGGGGGGCAGGGGGAGACCCAGTACTTC. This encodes CASKGGGQGETQYF. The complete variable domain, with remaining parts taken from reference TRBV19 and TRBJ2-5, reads DGGITQSPKYLFRKEGQNVTLSCEQNLNHDAMYWYRQDPGQGLRLIYYSQIVNDFQKGDIAEGYSVSREKKESFPLTVTSAQKNPTAFYLCASKGGGQGETQYFGPGTRLLVL.

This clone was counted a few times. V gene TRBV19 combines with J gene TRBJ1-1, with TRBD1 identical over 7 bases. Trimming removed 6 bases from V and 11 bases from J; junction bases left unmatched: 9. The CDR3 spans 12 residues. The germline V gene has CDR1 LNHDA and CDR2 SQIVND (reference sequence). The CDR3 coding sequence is TGTGCCAGTAGGACAGGGAGAGAGGGGGCTTTCTTT. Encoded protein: CASRTGREGAFF. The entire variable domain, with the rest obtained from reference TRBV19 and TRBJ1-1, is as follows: DGGITQSPKYLFRKEGQNVTLSCEQNLNHDAMYWYRQDPGQGLRLIYYSQIVNDFQKGDIAEGYSVSREKKESFPLTVTSAQKNPTAFYLCASRTGREGAFFGQGTRLTVV.